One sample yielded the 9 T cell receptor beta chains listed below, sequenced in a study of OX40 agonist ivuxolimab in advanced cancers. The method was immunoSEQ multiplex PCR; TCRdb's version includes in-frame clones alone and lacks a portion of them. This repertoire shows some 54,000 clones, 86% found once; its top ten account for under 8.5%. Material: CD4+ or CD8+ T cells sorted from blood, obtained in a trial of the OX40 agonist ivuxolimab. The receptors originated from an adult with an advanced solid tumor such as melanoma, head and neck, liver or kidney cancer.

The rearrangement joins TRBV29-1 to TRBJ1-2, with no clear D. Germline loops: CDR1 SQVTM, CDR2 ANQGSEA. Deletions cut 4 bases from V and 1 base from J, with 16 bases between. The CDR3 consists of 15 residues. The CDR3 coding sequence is TGCAGCGTTGGTTTACAGCATCGCTATAACTATGGCTACACCTTC. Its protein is CSVGLQHRYNYGYTF.

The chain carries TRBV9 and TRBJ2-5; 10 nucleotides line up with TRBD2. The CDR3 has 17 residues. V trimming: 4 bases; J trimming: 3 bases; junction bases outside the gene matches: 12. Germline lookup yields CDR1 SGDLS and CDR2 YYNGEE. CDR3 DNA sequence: TGTGCCAGCAGCTTCGGATCTTTAGCGGGGGGTGAAGAGACCCAGTACTTC. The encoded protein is CASSFGSLAGGEETQYF.

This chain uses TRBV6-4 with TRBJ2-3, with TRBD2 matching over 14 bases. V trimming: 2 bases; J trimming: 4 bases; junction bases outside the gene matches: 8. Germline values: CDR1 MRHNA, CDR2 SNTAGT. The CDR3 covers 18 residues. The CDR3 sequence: CASSDTPGLAGAADTQYF. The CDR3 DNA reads TGTGCCAGCAGTGACACCCCGGGACTAGCGGGGGCGGCAGATACGCAGTATTTT.

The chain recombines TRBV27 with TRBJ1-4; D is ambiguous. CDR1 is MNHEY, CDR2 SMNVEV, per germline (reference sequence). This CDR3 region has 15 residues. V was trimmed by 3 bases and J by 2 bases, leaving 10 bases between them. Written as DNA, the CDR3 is TGTGCCAGCAGTTTCCAGAGGAGGACTAATGAAAAACTGTTTTTT. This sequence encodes CASSFQRRTNEKLFF.

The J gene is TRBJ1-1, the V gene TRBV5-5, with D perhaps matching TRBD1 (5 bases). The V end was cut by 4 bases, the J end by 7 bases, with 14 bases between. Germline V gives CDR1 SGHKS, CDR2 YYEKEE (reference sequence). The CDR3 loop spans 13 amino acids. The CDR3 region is CASSPRVGYEAFF. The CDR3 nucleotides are TGTGCCAGCAGCCCCAGGGTAGGATATGAAGCTTTCTTT. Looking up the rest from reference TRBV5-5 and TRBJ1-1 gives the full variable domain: DAGVTQSPTHLIKTRGQQVTLRCSPISGHKSVSWYQQVLGQGPQFIFQYYEKEERGRGNFPDRFSARQFPNYSSELNVNALLLGDSALYLCASSPRVGYEAFFGQGTRLTVV.

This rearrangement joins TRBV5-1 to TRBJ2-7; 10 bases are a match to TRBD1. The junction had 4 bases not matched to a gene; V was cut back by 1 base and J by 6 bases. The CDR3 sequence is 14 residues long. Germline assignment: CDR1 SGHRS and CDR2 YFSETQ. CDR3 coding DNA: TGCGCCAGCAGCTTGACGGGACAGGGGAGCGAGCAGTACTTC. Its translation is CASSLTGQGSEQYF.

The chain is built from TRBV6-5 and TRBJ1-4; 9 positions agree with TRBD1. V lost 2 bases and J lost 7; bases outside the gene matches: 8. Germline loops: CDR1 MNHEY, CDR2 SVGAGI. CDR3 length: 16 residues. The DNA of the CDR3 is TGTGCCAGCAGTTACGCCAGGACAGGGGTTGGTGAAAAACTGTTTTTT. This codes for CASSYARTGVGEKLFF.

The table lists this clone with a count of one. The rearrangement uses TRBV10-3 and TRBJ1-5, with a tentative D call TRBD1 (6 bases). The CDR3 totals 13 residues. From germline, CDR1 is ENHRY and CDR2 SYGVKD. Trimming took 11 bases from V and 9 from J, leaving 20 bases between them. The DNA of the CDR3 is TGTGCCTCGACCACAGGGTACGATCGGCCCCAGCATTTT. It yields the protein CASTTGYDRPQHF.

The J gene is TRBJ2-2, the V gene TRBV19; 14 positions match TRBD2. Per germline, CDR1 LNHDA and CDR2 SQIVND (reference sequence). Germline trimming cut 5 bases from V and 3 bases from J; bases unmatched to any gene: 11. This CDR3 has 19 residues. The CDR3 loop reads CASSASGTSGGYHTGELFF. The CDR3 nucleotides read TGTGCCAGTAGTGCCTCCGGGACTAGCGGGGGCTACCACACCGGGGAGCTGTTTTTT.